These 28 T cell receptor beta chains share one sample of origin, sequenced in a study of quantifying T cell responses using KT2 cells. At the level of the study: Reverse transcription used primers in the TCR alpha and beta constant regions.

A single-stranded UMI oligo with SP2 sequence was ligated to cDNA 3' ends. First-round PCR used around 4 cycles and beta primers RC1.1 and RC1.2 covering TRBC1 and TRBC2. TCRdb used MiXCR to reprocess the UMI-ligation and nested PCR reads, holding one entry per CDR3 protein. The sample lists tens of thousands of distinct CDR3 sequences; 11% were seen once. The sample was PBMCs spiked with cells of the T cell clone KT2. The receptors here all came from a human donor.

The J gene is TRBJ1-4, the V gene TRBV12-3 or TRBV12-4; D perhaps matches TRBD1 (5 bases). Between the trimmed V and J ends, which lost 2 bases and 6 bases, there was a span of 7 bases. The CDR3 length is 13 residues. The CDR3 DNA reads TGTGCCAGCAGTTTACAGGGTTATGAAAAACTGTTTTTT. It codes for CASSLQGYEKLFF.

This clonotype has a handful of counts. The chain carries TRBV20-1 and TRBJ2-1; D might be TRBD2 (6 bases). This CDR3 spans 12 amino acids. CDR1 is DFQATT, CDR2 SNEGSKA, per germline (reference sequence). CDR3 sequence: CKVGGSYNEQFF. CDR3 sequence (DNA): TGCAAAGTCGGGGGATCCTACAATGAGCAGTTCTTC.

This clonotype turned up a few times. The rearrangement links TRBV28 to TRBJ1-1; no clear D. Germline V gene sequence: CDR1 MDHEN, CDR2 SYDVKM. The CDR3 has 12 residues. Trimming took off 1 base at V and 6 bases at J, with 6 bases between the two ends. CDR3 residues: CASSLFVAEAFF. CDR3 nucleotide sequence: TGTGCCAGCAGTTTATTCGTCGCTGAAGCTTTCTTT.

The table lists this clonotype with a few counts. The chain carries TRBV28 and TRBJ2-3; D is undetermined. The CDR3 is made up of 12 amino acids. V was trimmed by 5 bases and J by 4 bases, leaving 7 bases between them. From germline, CDR1 is MDHEN and CDR2 SYDVKM. The chain's CDR3 is CASSIFADTQYF. CDR3 nucleotides: TGTGCCAGCAGTATTTTCGCAGATACGCAGTATTTT.

This clonotype was counted between two and nine times. This chain joins TRBV5-1 and TRBJ1-1, with 9 bases fitting TRBD1. V gave up 3 bases and J gave up 11 bases; unmatched junction bases: 8. In germline, CDR1 is SGHRS, CDR2 YFSETQ. The CDR3 covers 13 residues. The CDR3 spells CASSSEDRGEAFF. The CDR3 bases are TGCGCCAGCAGCTCGGAGGACAGGGGTGAGGCTTTCTTT.

The rearrangement joins TRBV4-1 to TRBJ2-5; 9 nucleotides align to TRBD2. CDR1 is MGHRA, CDR2 YSYEKL, per germline. The CDR3 loop spans 19 amino acids. After removal of 1 base from V and 4 bases from J, the junction contained 16 bases not matched to a gene. The CDR3 sequence: CASSQVRVGLAGSLETQYF. The CDR3 nucleotides are TGCGCCAGCAGCCAAGTACGCGTAGGGCTAGCGGGGAGTCTAGAGACCCAGTACTTC.

This clonotype has just a few counts. V is TRBV20-1 and J is TRBJ1-1, with a tentative D call TRBD1 (5 bases). The CDR3 runs to 13 residues. Per germline, CDR1 DFQATT and CDR2 SNEGSKA (reference sequence). V was trimmed by 3 bases and J by 4 bases, leaving 12 bases between them. Here the CDR3 DNA reads TGCAGTGCTAGCGGGGGAGCGGGCACTGAAGCTTTCTTT. It specifies CSASGGAGTEAFF.

V usage is TRBV6-5 and J usage is TRBJ2-3; TRBD2 matches 12 bases. J gave up 4 bases and V 9 bases, and 8 bases lay outside the gene matches. This CDR3 region has 15 residues. Germline CDR1 MNHEY, CDR2 SVGAGI. The CDR3 nucleotides are TGTGCCAGTGGGCTGACTAGCGGGAGCGCAGATACGCAGTATTTT. This sequence encodes CASGLTSGSADTQYF.

The chain carries TRBV21-1 and TRBJ2-5. TRBV21-1 corresponds to a pseudogene. The CDR3 is 11 residues long. CDR3 sequence (DNA): TGTGCCAGCAGCACACCAGAGACCCAGTACTTC. Translation gives CASSTPETQYF.

This clonotype showed up just a few times. The chain combines TRBV5-1 with TRBJ2-3; a possible D gene is TRBD2 (5 bases). The CDR3 consists of 13 residues. The V gene lost 4 bases and the J gene lost 3 bases, with 9 bases spanning the gap. Germline assignment: CDR1 SGHRS and CDR2 YFSETQ. The CDR3 DNA reads TGCGCCAGCAGCACGGACTTGACAGATACGCAGTATTTT. It translates to CASSTDLTDTQYF.

This clonotype has a handful of counts. J is TRBJ1-6 and V is TRBV6-1; 7 nucleotides agree with TRBD1. Germline assignment: CDR1 MNHNS and CDR2 SASEGT. Trimming cost V 2 bases and J 0 bases; bases outside gene matches: 10. This CDR3 region has 19 residues. CDR3 bases: TGTGCCAGCAGTGAAATTGAGGGGGCCCTGGGCTCCTATAATTCACCCCTCCACTTT. This encodes CASSEIEGALGSYNSPLHF.

This clonotype has a handful of counts. DNA for the CDR3: TGTGCCAGCACCGGACTAGACAGGACAGATACGCAGTATTTT. Protein product: CASTGLDRTDTQYF. The chain combines TRBV12-3 or TRBV12-4 with TRBJ2-3, with TRBD2 as a possible D gene (7 bases). Between the trimmed V and J ends, which lost 7 bases and 3 bases, there was a span of 14 bases. This CDR3 is built from 14 residues.

This clonotype ranks as medium-sized (0.01 to 0.1%). The chain links TRBV6-1 to TRBJ2-5, with D perhaps being TRBD1 or TRBD2 (6 bases each). The CDR3 runs to 15 residues. From germline, CDR1 is MNHNS and CDR2 SASEGT. V shed 1 base and J shed 5 bases, with 14 bases lying between them. The CDR3 here is CASSEVSGGGETQYF. For the CDR3, the DNA is TGTGCCAGCAGTGAAGTCTCCGGGGGCGGGGAGACCCAGTACTTC.

The chain is built from TRBV7-9 and TRBJ1-5; 9 bases match TRBD1. Looked up from germline, CDR1 is SEHNR and CDR2 is FQNEAQ (reference sequence). This CDR3 contains 14 residues. Germline trimming cut 5 bases from V and 5 bases from J; bases unmatched to any gene: 4. The CDR3 loop is CASSVGTGYQPQHF. The CDR3 nucleotides are TGTGCCAGCAGCGTAGGGACAGGGTATCAGCCCCAGCATTTT.

This clonotype was detected only a few times. The chain employs TRBV14 and TRBJ2-3, with D perhaps TRBD2 (5 bases). The germline V and J ends were trimmed by 3 bases and 4 bases, with 23 bases remaining between them. Germline loops: CDR1 SGHDN, CDR2 FVKESK. The CDR3 covers 18 residues. In DNA, the CDR3 is TGTGCCAGCAGCCACGGCCCGTGGGAGAGTGAGGAGTCAGATACGCAGTATTTT. It translates to CASSHGPWESEESDTQYF.

This clonotype was seen a few times. The rearrangement links TRBV4-2 to TRBJ2-4; 7 nucleotides align to TRBD1. CDR1 and CDR2 from the germline V gene are LGHNA and YNFKEQ. The CDR3 runs 19 residues. The V gene end was trimmed by 1 base and the J gene end by 0 bases; junction bases not matched to a gene: 12. The CDR3 region has the DNA TGTGCCAGCAGCCAAGGTCGGGGAGAGGGGGCGCCAGCCAAAAACATTCAGTACTTC. Its protein is CASSQGRGEGAPAKNIQYF.

The chain recombines TRBV7-3 with TRBJ2-4, with TRBD2 as a possible D gene (6 bases). The CDR3 loop spans 17 amino acids. Germline CDR1 reads SGHTA; CDR2 reads FQGTGA. With 5 bases removed from V and 0 bases from J, the gap between germline ends came to 17 bases. As DNA, the CDR3 is TGTGCCAGCAGCCCAAGCGGCGGGATGCTAGCCAAAAACATTCAGTACTTC. It encodes CASSPSGGMLAKNIQYF.

This clonotype has more than one count but fewer than ten. The chain is built from TRBV11-2 and TRBJ2-5, with a weak D call TRBD2 (5 bases). This CDR3 has 14 residues. V lost 5 bases and J 4 bases, leaving 14 bases between the germline ends. The germline V gene encodes CDR1 SGHAT and CDR2 FQNNGV. The CDR3 nucleotides read TGTGCCAGCAGCCTCATTCGGGGTAGAGAGACCCAGTACTTC. This encodes CASSLIRGRETQYF.

The rearrangement links TRBV2 to TRBJ2-5; D ambiguous. The CDR3 covers 14 residues. Germline V CDR1 and CDR2: SNHLY, FYNNEI. V gave up 6 bases and J gave up 4 bases, with 15 bases separating them. CDR3 nucleotides: TGTGCCAGCAGCACAATAAGGGTCGGAGAGACCCAGTACTTC. It encodes CASSTIRVGETQYF.

A word on this clonotype: The junction departs from germline at one end; a sequencing error may be responsible. This sequence joins TRBV7-7 and TRBJ2-7; 9 bases line up with TRBD2. The CDR3 sequence is 13 residues long. Germline CDR1 reads SSHAT; CDR2 reads FNYEAQ (reference sequence). The CDR3 sequence: CASSSGTSTEQYF. DNA of the CDR3: TGTGCTAGCAGCTCCGGGACTAGCACCGAGCAGTACTTC.

The chain carries TRBV5-1 and TRBJ1-2; maybe TRBD1 (5 bases). The ends were cut back, 0 bases at V and 8 bases at J, with 14 bases in the middle. The CDR3 is 14 amino acids. Germline V gene lookup returns CDR1 SGHRS and CDR2 YFSETQ. The DNA of the CDR3 is TGCGCCAGCAGCTTGGAGGGGTCGGGTAACGGCTACACCTTC. Protein product: CASSLEGSGNGYTF.

V usage is TRBV6-1 and J usage is TRBJ2-3, with D hard to call. Trimming stripped 0 bases from V and 0 bases from J, with 7 bases between. The length of the CDR3 is 15 residues. In germline, CDR1 is MNHNS, CDR2 SASEGT. For the CDR3, the DNA is TGTGCCAGCAGTGAAGCGGTCGGGAGCACAGATACGCAGTATTTT. Its protein product is CASSEAVGSTDTQYF.

This clonotype showed up many times. The chain recombines TRBV6-5 with TRBJ1-1; a possible D gene is TRBD1 (6 bases). The CDR3 has 15 amino acids. Germline CDR1 reads MNHEY; CDR2 reads SVGAGI. Trimming removed 6 bases at V and 0 bases at J, with 14 bases between. CDR3: CASSQTGQMNTEAFF. DNA of the CDR3: TGTGCCAGCAGCCAGACAGGTCAAATGAACACTGAAGCTTTCTTT.

This clonotype was detected many times. The rearrangement joins TRBV27 to TRBJ1-6, with 8 bases matching TRBD1. Losses at the gene ends were 5 bases for V and 9 bases for J; bases not matched to a gene: 6. Germline CDR1 reads MNHEY; CDR2 reads SMNVEV (reference sequence). CDR3 size: 14 residues. The CDR3 region is CASSRTGSPSPLHF. The DNA for the CDR3 is TGTGCCAGCAGTCGGACAGGGTCCCCTTCACCCCTCCACTTT.

This clonotype was detected a few times. The chain joins TRBV6-5 to TRBJ2-1; a possible D gene is TRBD2 (7 bases). Trimming pared 7 bases from V and 16 bases from J, leaving 17 bases between. The CDR3 is 11 residues long. Germline CDR1 reads MNHEY; CDR2 reads SVGAGI. The DNA for the CDR3 is TGTGCCAGCACCCAGGGGACTATGGTCTTCTTC. As protein: CASTQGTMVFF.

The CDR3, as DNA: TGTGCCAGCAGCTTAACGGGCGCCGGTGAGCAGTTCTTC. Residues: CASSLTGAGEQFF. The rearrangement links TRBV7-3 to TRBJ2-1, with D hard to call. Trimming took off 0 bases at V and 9 bases at J, with 9 bases between the two ends. Germline V CDR1 and CDR2: SGHTA, FQGTGA. CDR3 length: 13 amino acids.

On this clonotype: Its ends do not fully match the called genes, so a read error is possible. CDR3 sequence reads: CASSPNTGELFF. CDR3 nucleotide sequence: TGCGCCAGCAGCCCGAATACCGGGGAGCTGTTTTTT. The gene calls are TRBV5-1 and TRBJ2-2; D is unclear. CDR3 length equals 12 residues. Germline V gene data show CDR1 as SGHRS and CDR2 as YFSETQ.

This clonotype was seen a handful of times. The chain joins TRBV7-9 to TRBJ2-1; maybe TRBD2 (6 bases). This CDR3 is 16 amino acids long. From germline, CDR1 is SEHNR and CDR2 FQNEAQ (reference sequence). Trimming shortened V by 0 bases and J by 8 bases, and 17 bases separated the two germline ends. CDR3: CASSLAMGGMHDEQFF. The DNA of the CDR3 is TGTGCCAGCAGCTTAGCGATGGGGGGTATGCACGATGAGCAGTTCTTC. Full variable domain (remainder filled in from reference TRBV7-9 and TRBJ2-1): DTGVSQNPRHKITKRGQNVTFRCDPISEHNRLYWYRQTLGQGPEFLTYFQNEAQLEKSRLLSDRFSAERPKGSFSTLEIQRTEQGDSAMYLCASSLAMGGMHDEQFFGPGTRLTVL.